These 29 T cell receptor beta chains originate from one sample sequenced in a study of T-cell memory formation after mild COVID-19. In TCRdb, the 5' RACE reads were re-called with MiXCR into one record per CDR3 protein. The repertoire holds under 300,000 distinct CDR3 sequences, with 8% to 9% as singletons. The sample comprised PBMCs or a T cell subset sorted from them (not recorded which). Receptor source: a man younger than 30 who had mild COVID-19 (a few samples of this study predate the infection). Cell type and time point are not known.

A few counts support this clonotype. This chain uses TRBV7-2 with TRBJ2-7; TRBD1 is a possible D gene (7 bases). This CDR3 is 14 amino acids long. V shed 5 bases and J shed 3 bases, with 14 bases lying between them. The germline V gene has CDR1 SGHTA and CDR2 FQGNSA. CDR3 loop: CASSPRQGLYEQYF. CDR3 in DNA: TGTGCCAGCAGCCCGAGACAGGGACTCTACGAGCAGTACTTC.

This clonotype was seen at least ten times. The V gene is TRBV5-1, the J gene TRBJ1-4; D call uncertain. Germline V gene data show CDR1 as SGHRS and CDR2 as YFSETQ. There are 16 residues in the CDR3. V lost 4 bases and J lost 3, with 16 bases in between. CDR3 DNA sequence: TGCGCCAGCAGCCCAGAATCGGGGTCATCTAATGAAAAACTGTTTTTT. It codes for CASSPESGSSNEKLFF.

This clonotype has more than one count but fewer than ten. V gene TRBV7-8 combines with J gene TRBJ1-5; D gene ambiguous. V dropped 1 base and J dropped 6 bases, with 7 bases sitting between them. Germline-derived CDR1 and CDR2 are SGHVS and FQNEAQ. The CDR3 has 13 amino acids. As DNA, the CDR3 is TGTGCCAGCAGCTTAGGGCGGGGTCAGCCCCAGCATTTT. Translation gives CASSLGRGQPQHF.

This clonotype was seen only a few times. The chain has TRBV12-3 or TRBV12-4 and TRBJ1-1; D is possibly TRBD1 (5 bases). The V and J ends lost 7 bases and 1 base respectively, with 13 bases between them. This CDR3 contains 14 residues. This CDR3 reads CASTPGPKNTEAFF. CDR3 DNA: TGTGCCAGCACCCCGGGACCGAAGAACACTGAAGCTTTCTTT.

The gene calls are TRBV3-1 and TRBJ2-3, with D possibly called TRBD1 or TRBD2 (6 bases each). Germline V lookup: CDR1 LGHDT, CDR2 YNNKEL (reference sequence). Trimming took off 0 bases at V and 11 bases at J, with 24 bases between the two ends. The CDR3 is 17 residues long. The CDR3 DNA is TGTGCCAGCAGCCAAGAGGCGGGAAGAGTGAGGACAGCTATGCAGTATTTT. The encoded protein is CASSQEAGRVRTAMQYF.

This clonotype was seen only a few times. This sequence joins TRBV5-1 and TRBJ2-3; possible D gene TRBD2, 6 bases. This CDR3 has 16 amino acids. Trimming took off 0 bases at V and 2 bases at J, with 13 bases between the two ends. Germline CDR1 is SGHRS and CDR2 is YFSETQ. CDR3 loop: CASSLVAGFNTDTQYF. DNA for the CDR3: TGCGCCAGCAGCTTGGTCGCGGGGTTTAACACAGATACGCAGTATTTT.

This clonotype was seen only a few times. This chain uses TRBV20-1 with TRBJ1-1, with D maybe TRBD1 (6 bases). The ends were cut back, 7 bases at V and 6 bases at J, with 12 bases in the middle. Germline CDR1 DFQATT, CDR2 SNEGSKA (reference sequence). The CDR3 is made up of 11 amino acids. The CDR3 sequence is CSGLQGPEAFF. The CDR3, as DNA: TGCAGTGGCCTCCAGGGGCCTGAAGCTTTCTTT.

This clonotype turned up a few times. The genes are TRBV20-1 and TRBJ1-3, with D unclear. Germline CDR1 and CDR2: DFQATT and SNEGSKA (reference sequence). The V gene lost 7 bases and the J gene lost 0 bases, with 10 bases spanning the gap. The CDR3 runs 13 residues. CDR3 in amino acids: CSGTDRSGNTIYF. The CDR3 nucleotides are TGCAGTGGTACTGACCGCTCTGGAAACACCATATATTTT.

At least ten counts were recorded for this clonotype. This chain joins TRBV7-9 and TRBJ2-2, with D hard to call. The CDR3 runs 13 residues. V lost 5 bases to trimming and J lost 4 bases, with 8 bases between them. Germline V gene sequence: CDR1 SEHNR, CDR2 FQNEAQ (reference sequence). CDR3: CASSPQVTGELFF. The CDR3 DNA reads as TGTGCCAGCAGCCCCCAGGTCACCGGGGAGCTGTTTTTT.

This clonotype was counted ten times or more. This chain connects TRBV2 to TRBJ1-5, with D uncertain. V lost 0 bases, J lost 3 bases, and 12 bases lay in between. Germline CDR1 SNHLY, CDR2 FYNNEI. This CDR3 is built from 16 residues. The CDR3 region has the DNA TGTGCCAGCAGTGAAGCCGACGACGCAGTCAATCAGCCCCAGCATTTT. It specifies CASSEADDAVNQPQHF.

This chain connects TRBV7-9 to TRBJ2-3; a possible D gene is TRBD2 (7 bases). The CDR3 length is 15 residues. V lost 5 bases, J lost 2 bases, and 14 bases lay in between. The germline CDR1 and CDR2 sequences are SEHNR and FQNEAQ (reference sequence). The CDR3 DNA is TGTGCCAGCAGCCCCCGGGGGGCCCCCACAGATACGCAGTATTTT. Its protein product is CASSPRGAPTDTQYF.

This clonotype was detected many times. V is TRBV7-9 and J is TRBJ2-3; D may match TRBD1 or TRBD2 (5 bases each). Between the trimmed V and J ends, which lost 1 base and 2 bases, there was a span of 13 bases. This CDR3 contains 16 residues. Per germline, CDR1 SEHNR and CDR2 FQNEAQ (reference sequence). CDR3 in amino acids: CASSLVVGDPTDTQYF. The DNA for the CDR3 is TGTGCCAGCAGCTTAGTAGTCGGGGACCCCACAGATACGCAGTATTTT.

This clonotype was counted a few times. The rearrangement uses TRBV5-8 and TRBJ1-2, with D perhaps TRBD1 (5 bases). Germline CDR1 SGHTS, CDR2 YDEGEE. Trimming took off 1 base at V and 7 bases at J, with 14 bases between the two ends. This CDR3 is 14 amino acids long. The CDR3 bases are TGTGCCAGCAGCTTGTTTCAGGGAACGAGTGGCTACACCTTC. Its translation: CASSLFQGTSGYTF.

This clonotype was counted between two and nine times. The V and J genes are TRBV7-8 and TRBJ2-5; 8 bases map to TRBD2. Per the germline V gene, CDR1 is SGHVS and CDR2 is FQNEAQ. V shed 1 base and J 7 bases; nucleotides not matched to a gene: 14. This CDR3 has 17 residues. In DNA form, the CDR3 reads TGTGCCAGCAGCTTAGGACCCTCGGGCGGGGGGTTCTGGACCCAGTACTTC. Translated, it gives CASSLGPSGGGFWTQYF.

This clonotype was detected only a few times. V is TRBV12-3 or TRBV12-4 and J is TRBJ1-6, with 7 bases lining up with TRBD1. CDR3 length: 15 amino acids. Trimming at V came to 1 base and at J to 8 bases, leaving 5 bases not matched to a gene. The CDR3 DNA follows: TGTGCCAGCAGTTTAGTTTTTCAGGGGGATTCACCCCTCCACTTT. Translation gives CASSLVFQGDSPLHF.

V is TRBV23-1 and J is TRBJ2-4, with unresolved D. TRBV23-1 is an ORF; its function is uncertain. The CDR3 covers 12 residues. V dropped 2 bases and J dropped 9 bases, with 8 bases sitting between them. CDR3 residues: CASSQAVSIQYF. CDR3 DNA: TGCGCCAGCAGTCAAGCGGTCAGCATTCAGTACTTC.

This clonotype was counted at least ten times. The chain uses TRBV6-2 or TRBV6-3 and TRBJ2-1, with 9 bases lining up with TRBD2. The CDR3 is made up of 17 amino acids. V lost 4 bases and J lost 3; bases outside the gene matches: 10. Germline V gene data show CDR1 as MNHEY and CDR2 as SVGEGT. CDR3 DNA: TGTGCCAGCAGTTCCCGGGGTAGCGGGGGCCTCTACAATGAGCAGTTCTTC. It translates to CASSSRGSGGLYNEQFF.

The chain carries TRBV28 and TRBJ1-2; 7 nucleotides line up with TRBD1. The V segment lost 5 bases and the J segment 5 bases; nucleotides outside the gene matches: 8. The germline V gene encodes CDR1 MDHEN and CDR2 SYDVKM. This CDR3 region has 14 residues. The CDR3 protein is CASSEVGTDYGYTF. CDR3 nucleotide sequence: TGTGCCAGCAGTGAGGTGGGGACAGATTATGGCTACACCTTC.

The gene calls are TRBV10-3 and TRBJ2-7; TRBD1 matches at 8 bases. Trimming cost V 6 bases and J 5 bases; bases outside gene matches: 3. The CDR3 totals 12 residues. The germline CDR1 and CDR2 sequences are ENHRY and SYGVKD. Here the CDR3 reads CAISRTGNEQYF. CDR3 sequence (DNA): TGTGCCATCAGCAGGACAGGGAACGAGCAGTACTTC.

Here the CDR3 DNA reads TGCGCCAGCAGCTTAAGGACAGGTTATAACACTGAAGCTTTCTTT. Translation gives CASSLRTGYNTEAFF. This rearrangement joins TRBV5-1 to TRBJ1-1; 7 bases match TRBD1. V shed 2 bases and J 2 bases; nucleotides not matched to a gene: 6. The CDR3 is 15 amino acids. Looked up from germline, CDR1 is SGHRS and CDR2 is YFSETQ.

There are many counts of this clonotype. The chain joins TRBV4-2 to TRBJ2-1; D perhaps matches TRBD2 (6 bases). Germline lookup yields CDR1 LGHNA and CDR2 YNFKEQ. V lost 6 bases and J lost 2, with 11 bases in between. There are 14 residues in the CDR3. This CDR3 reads CASSHGTAYNEQFF. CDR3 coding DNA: TGTGCCAGCAGTCACGGGACTGCCTACAATGAGCAGTTCTTC.

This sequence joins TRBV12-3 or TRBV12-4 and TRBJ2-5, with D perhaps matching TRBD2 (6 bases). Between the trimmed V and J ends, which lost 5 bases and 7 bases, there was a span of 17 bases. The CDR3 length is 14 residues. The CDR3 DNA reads TGTGCCAGCAGTGGGTCAGCGGGTTTGGCGACCCAGTACTTC. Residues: CASSGSAGLATQYF.

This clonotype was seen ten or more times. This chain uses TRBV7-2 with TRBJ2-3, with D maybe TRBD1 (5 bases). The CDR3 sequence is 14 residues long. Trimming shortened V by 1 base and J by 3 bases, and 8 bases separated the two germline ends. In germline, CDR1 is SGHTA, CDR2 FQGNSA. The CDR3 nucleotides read TGTGCCAGCAGCTTAGGCAGGGTTACAGATACGCAGTATTTT. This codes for CASSLGRVTDTQYF. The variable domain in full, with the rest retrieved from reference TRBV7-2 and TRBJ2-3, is GAGVSQSPSNKVTEKGKDVELRCDPISGHTALYWYRQSLGQGLEFLIYFQGNSAPDKSGLPSDRFSAERTGGSVSTLTIQRTQQEDSAVYLCASSLGRVTDTQYFGPGTRLTVL.

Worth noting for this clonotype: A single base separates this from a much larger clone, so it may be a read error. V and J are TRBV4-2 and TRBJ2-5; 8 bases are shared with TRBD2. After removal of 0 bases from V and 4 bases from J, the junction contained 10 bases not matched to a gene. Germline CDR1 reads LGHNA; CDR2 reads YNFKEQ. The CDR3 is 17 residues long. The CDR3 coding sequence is TGTGCCAGCAGCCAAGATCGGGGGGGCGAAGGAGGAGAGACCCAGTACTTC. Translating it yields CASSQDRGGEGGETQYF.

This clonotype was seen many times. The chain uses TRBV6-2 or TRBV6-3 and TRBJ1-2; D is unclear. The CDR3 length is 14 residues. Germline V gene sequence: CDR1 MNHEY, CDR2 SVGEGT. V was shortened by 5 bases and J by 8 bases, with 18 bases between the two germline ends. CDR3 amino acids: CASSPAGGPKGYTF. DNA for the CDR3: TGTGCCAGCAGTCCCGCGGGCGGTCCGAAAGGCTACACCTTC.

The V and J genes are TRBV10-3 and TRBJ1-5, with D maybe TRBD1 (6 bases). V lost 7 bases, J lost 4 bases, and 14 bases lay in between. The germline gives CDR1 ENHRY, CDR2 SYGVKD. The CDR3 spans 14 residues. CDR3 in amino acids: CAINKQDRNQPQHF. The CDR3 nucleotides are TGTGCCATCAATAAACAGGACAGAAATCAGCCCCAGCATTTT.

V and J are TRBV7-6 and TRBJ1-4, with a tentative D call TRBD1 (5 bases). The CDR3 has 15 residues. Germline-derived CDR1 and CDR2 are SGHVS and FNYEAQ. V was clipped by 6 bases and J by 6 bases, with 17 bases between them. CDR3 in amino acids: CASRPFQGSDEKLFF. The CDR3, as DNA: TGTGCCAGCAGACCTTTTCAGGGCTCTGATGAAAAACTGTTTTTT.

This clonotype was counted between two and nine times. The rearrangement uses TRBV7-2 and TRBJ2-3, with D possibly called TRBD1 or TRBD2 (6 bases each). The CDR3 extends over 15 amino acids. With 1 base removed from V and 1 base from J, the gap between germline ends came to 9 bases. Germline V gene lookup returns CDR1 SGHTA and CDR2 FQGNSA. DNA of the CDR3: TGTGCCAGCAGCTTAGTGGGGGGCCGCACAGATACGCAGTATTTT. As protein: CASSLVGGRTDTQYF. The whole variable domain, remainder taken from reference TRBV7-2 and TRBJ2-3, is GAGVSQSPSNKVTEKGKDVELRCDPISGHTALYWYRQSLGQGLEFLIYFQGNSAPDKSGLPSDRFSAERTGGSVSTLTIQRTQQEDSAVYLCASSLVGGRTDTQYFGPGTRLTVL.

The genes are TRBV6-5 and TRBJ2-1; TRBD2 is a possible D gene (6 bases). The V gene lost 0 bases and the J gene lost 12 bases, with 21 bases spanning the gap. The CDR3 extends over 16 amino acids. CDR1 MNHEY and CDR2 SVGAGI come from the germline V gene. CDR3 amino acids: CASSYSMRVVGRGQFF. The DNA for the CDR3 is TGTGCCAGCAGTTACTCGATGAGGGTGGTCGGGCGGGGGCAGTTCTTC.